The clone carrying this T cell receptor beta chain has a single count. What it binds is not known. Synthesis of cDNA used 5'RACE (with 10-nucleotide random UMIs). MiXCR, run by TCRdb on the 5' RACE reads, gives a single entry per CDR3 protein. The table shows nearly 30,000 distinct CDR3 sequences, with roughly a sixth occurring only once. The entry originates in a study of neurological immune-mediated disorders. The study's findings and limits: Patients with HTLV-1-associated myelopathy showed the most TCR clonal expansion. Those with multiple sclerosis showed the least, falling below healthy controls. None of the CDR3 amino acid sequences found in expanded clones was shared across subjects. This suggests that the TCR-beta repertoires were private in all groups.

The ends were cut back, 6 bases at V and 5 bases at J, with 15 bases in the middle. Germline V lookup: CDR1 SGHTA, CDR2 FQGTGA. This CDR3 has 14 residues. Time point meaning: technical triplicate 3. Libraries from sorted cells each used 750,000 to 1,000,000 CD4+ or CD8+ T cells. The J gene is TRBJ2-3, the V gene TRBV7-3, with D hard to call. Sequenced: CD4+ T cells from blood. The sequence derives from a female donor with HTLV-1-associated myelopathy (HAM/TSP). DNA of the CDR3: TGTGCCAGCAGACTCCCAGACCTCAAAGATACGCAGTATTTT. The encoded protein is CASRLPDLKDTQYF.